These T cell receptor beta chains were read from a single sample in a study of T-cell reconstitution after alpha-beta-depleted transplantation in children. Each CDR3 protein gets one entry after TCRdb re-called the PCR reads with MiXCR. The table has roughly 570,000 distinct CDR3 sequences, 25% to 30% seen once; the top ten hold under 45%. The material was PBMCs, obtained before TCRalphabeta/CD19-depleted stem cell transplant. All receptors derive from a boy younger than two with Wiskott-Aldrich syndrome, due to receive a stem cell transplant. The CDR3 runs from the conserved cysteine through the conserved F or W. The D gene is left open where the match is weak. Clone size appears in some rows only: once, few, many, or a class for an expanded clone.

V	J	size	D	DNA	CDR3
TRBV7-9	TRBJ2-1	NA	NA	TGTGCCAGCAGCTTAACGGGGGGCGTCGCCTACAATGAGCAGTTCTTC	CASSLTGGVAYNEQFF
TRBV11-2	TRBJ1-2	few	TRBD1	TGTGCCAGCAGCTCGACAGGGGGGACTTATGGCTACACCTTC	CASSSTGGTYGYTF
TRBV7-9	TRBJ2-6	NA	TRBD2	TGTGCCACTTCTCGCGGGGGCTCTGGGGCCAACGTCCTGACTTTC	CATSRGGSGANVLTF
TRBV7-8	TRBJ2-7	NA	NA	TGTGCCAGCAGCCCCAGACAGACCGGCGAGCAGTACTTC	CASSPRQTGEQYF
TRBV18	TRBJ2-7	few	TRBD1	TGTGCCAGCTCACGATCAGGGGGACAGGGTCGCCACGAGCAGTACTTC	CASSRSGGQGRHEQYF
TRBV5-6	TRBJ1-2	few	NA	TGTGCCAGCGGTATCAACAGGGTTGGGTATGGCTACACCTTC	CASGINRVGYGYTF
TRBV3-1	TRBJ1-6	NA	NA	TGTGCCAGCAGCCAACAAGGGGGGGGAACCCCTCATTCACCCCTCCACTTT	CASSQQGGGTPHSPLHF
TRBV20-1	TRBJ2-5	few	NA	TGCAGTGCCGATGATGGGATAAGTCGGACCCAGTACTTC	CSADDGISRTQYF
TRBV18	TRBJ1-1	NA	NA	TGTGCCAGCTCACCAGTCTCGACAGACGATGAAGCTTTCTTT	CASSPVSTDDEAFF
TRBV9	TRBJ2-1	few	TRBD2	TGTGCCAGCAGCGTAGCTAGCGGGAGGGGTGTTGACAATGAGCAGTTCTTC	CASSVASGRGVDNEQFF
TRBV18	TRBJ1-6	few	NA	TGTGCCAGCTCACCAGCGGACGAAACACCCCTCCACTTT	CASSPADETPLHF
TRBV28	TRBJ2-4	NA	TRBD2	TGTGCCAGCAGACCCGGGACTAGCGGGAGAACGTCCAAAAACATTCAGTACTTC	CASRPGTSGRTSKNIQYF
TRBV4-2	TRBJ1-6	NA	NA	TGTGCCAGCAGCCAAGATCGGGGGGCGAATTCACCCCTCCACTTT	CASSQDRGANSPLHF
TRBV20-1	TRBJ1-5	NA	NA	TGCAGTGCTAGCACCGGGACACAGTATAGCAATCAGCCCCAGCATTTT	CSASTGTQYSNQPQHF
TRBV7-2	TRBJ2-7	NA	NA	TGTGCCAGCAGCTTAGACAGGGCAACCTACGAGCAGTACTTC	CASSLDRATYEQYF
TRBV10-3	TRBJ2-1	NA	TRBD2	TGTGCCATCAGTAGACTAGCGCATGAGCAGTTCTTC	CAISRLAHEQFF
TRBV29-1	TRBJ2-7	NA	NA	TGCAGCGTTGAGGGTCAGCGCCCCTACGAGCAGTACTTC	CSVEGQRPYEQYF
TRBV10-3	TRBJ2-3	few	NA	TGTGCCATCAGTGACTTTCAGGCAAGGGATACGCAGTATTTT	CAISDFQARDTQYF
TRBV20-1	TRBJ2-3	few	NA	TGCAGTGCCCAGGTGCCGGGAGCAGATACGCAGTATTTT	CSAQVPGADTQYF
TRBV6-5	TRBJ1-1	once	TRBD1	TGTGCCAGCAGTTACCCCGGGACAGGGATGAACACTGAAGCTTTCTTT	CASSYPGTGMNTEAFF
TRBV18	TRBJ2-5	few	NA	TGTGCCAGCTCCCGATACTCTGAGACCCAGTACTTC	CASSRYSETQYF
TRBV7-9	TRBJ2-3	NA	TRBD2	TGTGCCAGCAGCTTCGGACTAGCGGGATCAGATACGCAGTATTTT	CASSFGLAGSDTQYF
TRBV5-1	TRBJ2-2	many	NA	TGCGCCAGCAGCTTGGCCCTAGCAGGCACCGGGGAGCTGTTTTTT	CASSLALAGTGELFF
TRBV20-1	TRBJ2-2	NA	TRBD2	TGCAGTGCTAGAGAGCTAGCGGGAGACACCGGGGAGCTGTTTTTT	CSARELAGDTGELFF
TRBV7-8	TRBJ1-6	NA	NA	TGTGCCAGCAGCCTACAGACTCTTCAATCACCCCTCCACTTT	CASSLQTLQSPLHF
TRBV24-1	TRBJ2-1	NA	TRBD1	TGTGCCACCAGTGATTTTGGGACAGGGTCCAATGAGCAGTTCTTC	CATSDFGTGSNEQFF
TRBV7-3	TRBJ2-1	few	TRBD2	TGTGCCAGCAGCTTAACTAGCGGGGGTTATGAGCAGTTCTTC	CASSLTSGGYEQFF
TRBV9	TRBJ2-2	few	TRBD2	TGTGCCAGCAGCGTATCGGGAGGGCCGGTCGGGGAGCTGTTTTTT	CASSVSGGPVGELFF
TRBV5-1	TRBJ2-2	few	NA	TGCGCCAGCAGCTTGGCGTCGGGGGCTAGCACCGGGGAGCTGTTTTTT	CASSLASGASTGELFF
TRBV29-1	TRBJ2-3	few	NA	TGCAGCGTTGCGGGCCCAGGGACCACAGATACGCAGTATTTT	CSVAGPGTTDTQYF
TRBV28	TRBJ2-2	few	TRBD2	TGTGCCAGCGTACTAGCGGGAAAGTTCGGGGAGCTGTTTTTT	CASVLAGKFGELFF
TRBV5-1	TRBJ1-5	NA	TRBD1	TGCGCCAACGATTGGGACAGGGCCTCGATCAATCAGCCCCAGCATTTT	CANDWDRASINQPQHF
TRBV5-1	TRBJ2-7	NA	NA	TGCGCCAGCACCCTCGGCAACGAGCAGTACTTC	CASTLGNEQYF
TRBV15	TRBJ2-7	few	NA	TGTGCCACCAGCAGGTGGAGGGGCAAGAATTATGCCTACGAGCAGTACTTC	CATSRWRGKNYAYEQYF
TRBV10-3	TRBJ1-1	once	NA	TGTGCCATCAGTGAGACAGGGCAAGTGAACACTGAAGCTTTCTTT	CAISETGQVNTEAFF
TRBV25-1	TRBJ1-2	once	NA	TGTGCCAGCAGTGTACGGGGGCAGGGGGGCTACACCTTC	CASSVRGQGGYTF
TRBV5-4	TRBJ2-2	NA	NA	TGTGCCAGCAGCTTTAAAACGGGACTCGGGGCGCTCACCGGGGAGCTGTTTTTT	CASSFKTGLGALTGELFF
TRBV4-1	TRBJ2-7	few	NA	TGCGCCAGCAGCCAAGATAACACAGTCTCCTACGAGCAGTACTTC	CASSQDNTVSYEQYF